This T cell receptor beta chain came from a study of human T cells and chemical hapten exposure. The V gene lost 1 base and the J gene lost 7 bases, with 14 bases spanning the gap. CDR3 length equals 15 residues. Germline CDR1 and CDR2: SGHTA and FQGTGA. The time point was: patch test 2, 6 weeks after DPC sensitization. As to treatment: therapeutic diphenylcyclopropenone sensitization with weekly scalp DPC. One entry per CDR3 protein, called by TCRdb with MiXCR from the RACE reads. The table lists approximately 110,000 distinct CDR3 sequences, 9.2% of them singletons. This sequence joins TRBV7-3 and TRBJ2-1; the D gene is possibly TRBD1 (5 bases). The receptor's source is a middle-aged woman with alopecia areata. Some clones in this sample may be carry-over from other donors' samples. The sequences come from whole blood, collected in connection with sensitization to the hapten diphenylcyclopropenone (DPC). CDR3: CASSLNTGPRNEQFF. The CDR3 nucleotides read TGTGCCAGCAGCTTAAACACAGGTCCTAGGAATGAGCAGTTCTTC.